This T cell receptor beta chain came from a study of shared clonotypes between healthy human individuals. Broader study findings: Naive CD4 clonotypes overlapped across several donors at approximately 5.3%.

Worth noting for this clone: Antigen unknown.

J lost 5 bases, V lost 5 bases, and 6 bases had no gene match. Per the germline V gene, CDR1 is SEHNR and CDR2 is FQNEAQ (reference sequence). The CDR3 consists of 14 residues. Template for every sorted-subset replicate PCR totaled about 200 ng DNA, roughly 30,000 T cell genomes. Only in-frame clones appear in the TCRdb table, and some are missing; sequencing was by immunoSEQ multiplex PCR. The table records over a million clones, 75% to 85% of them present only once. Division of CD4+ cells produced a CD45RA+ naive subset and a CD45RA-negative memory subset. This clonotype was sampled from a man younger than 35 in good health. Some clones in this sample may be carry-over from other donors' samples. Sequencing was performed on memory CD4+ T cells from PBMCs. Subset given: CD45RA-negative fraction. This chain connects TRBV7-9 to TRBJ1-1; 9 nucleotides align to TRBD1. The CDR3 loop is CASSLQGAMTEAFF. CDR3 in DNA: TGTGCCAGCAGCCTACAGGGGGCTATGACTGAAGCTTTCTTT.